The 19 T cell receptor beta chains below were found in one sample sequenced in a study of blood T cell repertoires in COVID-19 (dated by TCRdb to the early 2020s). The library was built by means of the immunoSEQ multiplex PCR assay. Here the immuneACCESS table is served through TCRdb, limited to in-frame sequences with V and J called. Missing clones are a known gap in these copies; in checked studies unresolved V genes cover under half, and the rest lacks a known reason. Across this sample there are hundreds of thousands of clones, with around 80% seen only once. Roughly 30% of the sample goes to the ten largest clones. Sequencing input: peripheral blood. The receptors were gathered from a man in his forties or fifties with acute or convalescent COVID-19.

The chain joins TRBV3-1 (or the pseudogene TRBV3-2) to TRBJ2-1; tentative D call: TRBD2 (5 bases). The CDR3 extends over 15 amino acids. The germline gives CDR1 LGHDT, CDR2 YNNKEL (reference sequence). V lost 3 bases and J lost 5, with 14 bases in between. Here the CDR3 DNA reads TGTGCCAGCAGCCAGGTTGCGCTGAGGGACAATGAGCAGTTCTTC. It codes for CASSQVALRDNEQFF.

The CDR3 protein is CASSPLPQGAKDEQYF. DNA of the CDR3: TGTGCCAGCAGCCCACTCCCTCAGGGTGCAAAGGACGAGCAGTACTTC. This chain joins TRBV11-1 and TRBJ2-7; the D gene is possibly TRBD1 (5 bases). CDR1 is SGHAT and CDR2 is FQDESV in the germline V gene (reference sequence). V dropped 5 bases and J dropped 5 bases, with 22 bases sitting between them. The CDR3 consists of 16 residues. Drawing the rest from reference TRBV11-1 and TRBJ2-7, the complete variable domain is EAEVAQSPRYKITEKSQAVAFWCDPISGHATLYWYRQILGQGPELLVQFQDESVVDDSQLPKDRFSAERLKGVDSTLKIQPAELGDSAMYLCASSPLPQGAKDEQYFGPGTRLTVT.

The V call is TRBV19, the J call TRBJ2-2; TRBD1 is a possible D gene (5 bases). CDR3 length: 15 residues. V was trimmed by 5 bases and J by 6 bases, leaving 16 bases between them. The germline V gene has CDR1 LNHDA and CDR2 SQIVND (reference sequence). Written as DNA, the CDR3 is TGTGCCAGTAGTCATCGGCAGGGTAGGGCCGGGGAGCTGTTTTTT. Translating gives CASSHRQGRAGELFF.

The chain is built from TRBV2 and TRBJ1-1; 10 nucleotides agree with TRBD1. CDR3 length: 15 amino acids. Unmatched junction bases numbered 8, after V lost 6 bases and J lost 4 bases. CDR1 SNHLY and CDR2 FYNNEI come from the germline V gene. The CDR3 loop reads CASSAFRTGGTEAFF. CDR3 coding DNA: TGTGCCAGCAGCGCATTTAGGACAGGGGGCACTGAAGCTTTCTTT.

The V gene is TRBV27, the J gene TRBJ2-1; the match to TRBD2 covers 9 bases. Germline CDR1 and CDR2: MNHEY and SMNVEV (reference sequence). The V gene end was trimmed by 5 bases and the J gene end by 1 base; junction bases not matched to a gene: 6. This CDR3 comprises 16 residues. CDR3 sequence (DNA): TGTGCCAGCAGTGGGCTAGCGGGATGGTCCTACAATGAGCAGTTCTTC. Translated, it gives CASSGLAGWSYNEQFF.

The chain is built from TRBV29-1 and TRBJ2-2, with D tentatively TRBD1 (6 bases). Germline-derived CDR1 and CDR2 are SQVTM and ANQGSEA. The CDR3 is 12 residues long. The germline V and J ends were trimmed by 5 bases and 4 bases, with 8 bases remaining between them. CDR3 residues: CSVRGGTGELFF. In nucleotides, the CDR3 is TGCAGCGTTAGAGGGGGCACCGGGGAGCTGTTTTTT.

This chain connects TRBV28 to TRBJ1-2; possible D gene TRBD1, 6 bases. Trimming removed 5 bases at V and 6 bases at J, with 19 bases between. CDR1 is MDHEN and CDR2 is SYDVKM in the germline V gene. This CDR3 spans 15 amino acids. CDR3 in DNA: TGTGCCAGCAGTGTCCCTCCCGGGGGGGCGCATGGCTACACCTTC. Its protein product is CASSVPPGGAHGYTF.

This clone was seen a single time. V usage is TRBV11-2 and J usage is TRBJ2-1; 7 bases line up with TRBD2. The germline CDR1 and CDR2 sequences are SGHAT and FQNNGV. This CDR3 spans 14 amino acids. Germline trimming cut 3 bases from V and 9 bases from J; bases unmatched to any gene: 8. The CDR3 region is CASSFSGGISEQFF. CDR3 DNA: TGTGCCAGCAGCTTTTCGGGAGGTATAAGTGAGCAGTTCTTC.

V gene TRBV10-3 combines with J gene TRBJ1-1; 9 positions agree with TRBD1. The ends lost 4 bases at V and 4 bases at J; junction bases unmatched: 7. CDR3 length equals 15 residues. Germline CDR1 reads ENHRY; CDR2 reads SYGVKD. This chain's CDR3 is CAISGTGGDGTEAFF. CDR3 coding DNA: TGTGCCATCAGTGGTACAGGGGGCGACGGCACTGAAGCTTTCTTT.

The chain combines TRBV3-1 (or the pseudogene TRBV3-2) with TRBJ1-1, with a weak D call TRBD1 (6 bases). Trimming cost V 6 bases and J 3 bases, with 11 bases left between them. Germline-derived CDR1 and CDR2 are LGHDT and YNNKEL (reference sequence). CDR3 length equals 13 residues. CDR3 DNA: TGTGCCAGCAGTGCAGGGGATTACACTGAAGCTTTCTTT. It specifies CASSAGDYTEAFF.

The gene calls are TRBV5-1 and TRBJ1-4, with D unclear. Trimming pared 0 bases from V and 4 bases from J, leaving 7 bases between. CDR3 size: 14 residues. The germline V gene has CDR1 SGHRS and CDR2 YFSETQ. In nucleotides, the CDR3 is TGCGCCAGCAGCTTGGGCGGAGATAATGAAAAACTGTTTTTT. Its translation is CASSLGGDNEKLFF.

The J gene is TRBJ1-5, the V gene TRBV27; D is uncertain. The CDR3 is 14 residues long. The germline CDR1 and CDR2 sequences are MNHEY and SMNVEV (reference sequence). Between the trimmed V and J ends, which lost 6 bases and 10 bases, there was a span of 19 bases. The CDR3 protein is CASSRTGRGGPQHF. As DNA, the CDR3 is TGTGCCAGCAGCCGGACGGGTCGGGGTGGCCCCCAGCATTTT.

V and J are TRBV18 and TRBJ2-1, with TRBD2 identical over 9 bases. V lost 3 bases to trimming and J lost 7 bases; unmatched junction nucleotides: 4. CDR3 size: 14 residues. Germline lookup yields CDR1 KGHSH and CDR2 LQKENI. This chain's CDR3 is CASSPLSGRNEQFF. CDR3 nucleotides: TGTGCCAGCTCACCCCTTAGCGGGAGAAATGAGCAGTTCTTC. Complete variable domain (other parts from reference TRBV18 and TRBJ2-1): NAGVMQNPRHLVRRRGQEARLRCSPMKGHSHVYWYRQLPEEGLKFMVYLQKENIIDESGMPKERFSAEFPKEGPSILRIQQVVRGDSAAYFCASSPLSGRNEQFFGPGTRLTVL.

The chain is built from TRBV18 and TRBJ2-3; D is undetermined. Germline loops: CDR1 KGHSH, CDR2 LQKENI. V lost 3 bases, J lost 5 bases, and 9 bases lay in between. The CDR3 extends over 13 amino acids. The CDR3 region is CASSPRSRDTQYF. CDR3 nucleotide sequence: TGTGCCAGCTCACCTAGGAGTAGAGATACGCAGTATTTT.

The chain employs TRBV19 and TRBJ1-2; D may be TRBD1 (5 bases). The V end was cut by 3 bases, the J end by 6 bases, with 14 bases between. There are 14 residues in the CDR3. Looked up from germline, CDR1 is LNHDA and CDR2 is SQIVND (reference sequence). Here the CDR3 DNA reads TGTGCCAGTAGTATCCAAAGGGGTCAGGATGGCTACACCTTC. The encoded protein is CASSIQRGQDGYTF.

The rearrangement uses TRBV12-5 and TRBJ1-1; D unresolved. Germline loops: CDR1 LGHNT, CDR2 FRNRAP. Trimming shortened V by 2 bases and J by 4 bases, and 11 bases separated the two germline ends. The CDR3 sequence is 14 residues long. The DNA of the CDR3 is TGTGCTAGTGGTTTGTACCCCCGGGGCACTGAAGCTTTCTTT. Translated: CASGLYPRGTEAFF.

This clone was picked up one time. CDR3 amino acids: CSAGTSGNNEQFF. The DNA for the CDR3 is TGCAGCGCCGGGACTAGCGGGAACAATGAGCAGTTCTTC. This chain joins TRBV29-1 and TRBJ2-1; 13 nucleotides align to TRBD2. The CDR3 has 13 residues. J was trimmed by 5 bases and V by 7 bases; bases with no gene match: 2. CDR1 is SQVTM and CDR2 is ANQGSEA in the germline V gene.

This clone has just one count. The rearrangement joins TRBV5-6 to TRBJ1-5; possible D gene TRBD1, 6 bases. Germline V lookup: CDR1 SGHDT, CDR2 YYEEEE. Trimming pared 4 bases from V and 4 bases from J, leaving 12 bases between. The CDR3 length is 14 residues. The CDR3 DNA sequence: TGTGCCAGCAGCCGACAGGAACTGAATCAGCCCCAGCATTTT. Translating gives CASSRQELNQPQHF.

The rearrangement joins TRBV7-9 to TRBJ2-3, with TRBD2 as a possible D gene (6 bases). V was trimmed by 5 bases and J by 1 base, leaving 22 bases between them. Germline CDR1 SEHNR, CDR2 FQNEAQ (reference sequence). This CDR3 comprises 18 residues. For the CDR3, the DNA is TGTGCCAGCAGCATCCTCGAAAGGAGGGGCCTTCGCACAGATACGCAGTATTTT. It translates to CASSILERRGLRTDTQYF.